Reported below is one TCR beta chain. The data belong to a study of blood T cell repertoires in COVID-19. At the level of the study: Nucleic acid was either cDNA or gDNA, and it came from T cells, B-cell-depleted T cells, or PBMCs.

Trimming cost V 2 bases and J 7 bases, with 14 bases left between them. CDR1 is SEHNR, CDR2 FQNEAQ, per germline (reference sequence). This CDR3 comprises 15 residues. TCRdb keeps only in-frame clones here, not all; method: immunoSEQ multiplex PCR. Of approximately 170,000 clones in the sample, approximately 84% were seen once. This sequence originates from a woman aged 30 to 39 who had recovered from COVID-19. The J gene is TRBJ1-4, the V gene TRBV7-9, with a tentative D call TRBD1 (5 bases). The sample taken for sequencing was PBMCs or T cells enriched from blood (not recorded which). The CDR3 region has the DNA TGTGCCAGCAGCTTATTCGGGGGGATGGGTGAAAAACTGTTTTTT. As protein: CASSLFGGMGEKLFF.